This T cell receptor beta chain stems from a study of blood T cell repertoires in COVID-19. About the study: Samples came from the United States, Italy and Spain, spanning acute and convalescent COVID-19. PBMCs, B-cell-depleted T cells, or T cells were the source of the cDNA or gDNA that made up the material.

In the original processing: Reference gene primer amplification yielded estimated nucleated cell counts. The method was immunoSEQ multiplex PCR; TCRdb's version includes in-frame clones alone and lacks a portion of them. D and trimming come from the DNA, and the V and J calls and clone size come from that table. The table has 110,000 to 150,000 clones, about 86% seen once. Trimming cost V 7 bases and J 0 bases, with 12 bases left between them. Germline V lookup: CDR1 LGHDT, CDR2 YNNKEL (reference sequence). The CDR3 is made up of 14 amino acids. The genes are TRBV3-1 (or the pseudogene TRBV3-2) and TRBJ1-2; D is possibly TRBD1 (6 bases). This TCR was recovered from an elderly woman with acute or convalescent COVID-19. The sample comprised peripheral blood. The CDR3 coding sequence is TGTGCCAGCACCTCAGGGGCCACTAACTATGGCTACACCTTC. Its protein product is CASTSGATNYGYTF.